These 3 T cell receptor beta chains were sequenced from one sample in a study of cytomegalovirus exposure and HLA in healthy donors. Vbeta (60) and Jbeta (13) primers were used in the PCR. Profiled with immunoSEQ multiplex PCR; TCRdb holds only in-frame clones, not every one. The sample holds roughly 150,000 clones, more than 75% seen once. Sequencing was performed on PBMCs. Receptor source: a woman aged 18 to 35 in good health and CMV-seronegative.

This chain joins TRBV21-1 and TRBJ2-7; the table's D call TRBD1 went unverified against the DNA. TRBV21-1 is flagged as a pseudogene. The CDR3 runs to 15 residues. The DNA for the CDR3 is TGTGCCAGCACCCAAAAGGGGGACAAGCCCTACGAGCAGTACTTC. This encodes CASTQKGDKPYEQYF.

V and J are TRBV28 and TRBJ1-4; D not resolved. The CDR3 extends over 16 amino acids. Trimming removed 6 bases at V and 3 bases at J, with 17 bases between. Germline V gene sequence: CDR1 MDHEN, CDR2 SYDVKM. DNA of the CDR3: TGTGCCAGCAGCCTAGCTGTACCCCGGGCTAATGAAAAACTGTTTTTT. It translates to CASSLAVPRANEKLFF.

A single count supports this clone. The J gene is TRBJ1-1, the V gene TRBV18; 7 bases match TRBD1. Germline V CDR1 and CDR2: KGHSH, LQKENI. There are 16 residues in the CDR3. V gave up 4 bases and J gave up 0 bases; unmatched junction bases: 8. The CDR3 loop reads CASSLSMDRLNTEAFF. For the CDR3, the DNA is TGTGCCAGCTCACTTTCGATGGACAGGCTGAACACTGAAGCTTTCTTT.